These 8 T cell receptor beta chains were all obtained from the same sample, sequenced in a study of PD-1 blockade in classical Hodgkin lymphoma. Relapse after autologous stem cell transplantation occurred in every patient, and brentuximab vedotin exposure varied. Produced via immunoSEQ multiplex PCR; TCRdb's table is partial and in-frame only. This sample has tens of thousands of clones, with 73% found just once. Specimen: peripheral blood mononuclear cells (PBMCs), collected at baseline. These receptors came from a human donor with classical Hodgkin lymphoma.

V is TRBV28 and J is TRBJ1-2; perhaps TRBD1 as D (5 bases). The CDR3 has 12 residues. In germline, CDR1 is MDHEN, CDR2 SYDVKM. The V gene lost 8 bases and the J gene lost 4 bases, with 11 bases spanning the gap. The CDR3 sequence: CASSSRGYGYTF. The CDR3 DNA reads TGTGCCAGCTCTTCAAGGGGCTATGGCTACACCTTC.

This chain joins TRBV19 and TRBJ1-1; D not certain. The V end was cut by 0 bases, the J end by 5 bases, with 13 bases between. The CDR3 spans 15 residues. Germline CDR1 LNHDA, CDR2 SQIVND (reference sequence). This CDR3 reads CASSIDLAALTEAFF. The CDR3, as DNA: TGTGCCAGTAGTATAGATCTGGCCGCATTGACTGAAGCTTTCTTT.

With respect to this clone: Other DNA sequences in this sample translate to the same CDR3. The rearrangement joins TRBV9 to TRBJ2-1; 15 bases match TRBD2. V lost 2 bases to trimming and J lost 9 bases; unmatched junction nucleotides: 0. The CDR3 loop spans 14 amino acids. Germline V CDR1 and CDR2: SGDLS, YYNGEE. CDR3 coding DNA: TGTGCCAGCAGCGTGGGACTAGCGGGGGGTGAGCAGTTCTTC. This sequence encodes CASSVGLAGGEQFF. Full variable domain (remainder filled in from reference TRBV9 and TRBJ2-1): DSGVTQTPKHLITATGQRVTLRCSPRSGDLSVYWYQQSLDQGLQFLIQYYNGEERAKGNILERFSAQQFPDLHSELNLSSLELGDSALYFCASSVGLAGGEQFFGPGTRLTVL.

The J gene is TRBJ2-5, the V gene TRBV29-1, with 8 bases aligning to TRBD2. J was trimmed by 4 bases and V by 7 bases; bases with no gene match: 14. The CDR3 consists of 15 residues. Per germline, CDR1 SQVTM and CDR2 ANQGSEA. Here the CDR3 DNA reads TGCAGCGGAACCTTTAGCGGGGCCCATGCAGAGACCCAGTACTTC. Translated, it gives CSGTFSGAHAETQYF.

This clone was found a few times. V usage is TRBV11-2 and J usage is TRBJ2-1; 8 nucleotides align to TRBD1. J was trimmed by 8 bases and V by 1 base; bases with no gene match: 4. The germline gives CDR1 SGHAT, CDR2 FQNNGV. CDR3 length equals 14 residues. CDR3: CASSLGTGWDEQFF. DNA for the CDR3: TGTGCCAGCAGCTTAGGGACAGGGTGGGATGAGCAGTTCTTC. Variable domain in full (rest from reference TRBV11-2 and TRBJ2-1): EAGVAQSPRYKIIEKRQSVAFWCNPISGHATLYWYQQILGQGPKLLIQFQNNGVVDDSQLPKDRFSAERLKGVDSTLKIQPAKLEDSAVYLCASSLGTGWDEQFFGPGTRLTVL.

The chain uses TRBV6-1 and TRBJ2-7; 9 nucleotides line up with TRBD1. J was trimmed by 6 bases and V by 5 bases; bases with no gene match: 11. The V gene's germline CDR1 is MNHNS and CDR2 SASEGT. The CDR3 loop spans 15 amino acids. In DNA form, the CDR3 reads TGTGCCAGCAGTACTTGGACAGGGGACGAAACCGAGCAGTACTTC. Its protein product is CASSTWTGDETEQYF.

This clone was detected once. The rearrangement joins TRBV5-1 to TRBJ1-5; a weak D match, TRBD1 (6 bases). The CDR3 runs 16 residues. Trimming removed 4 bases from V and 2 bases from J, with 16 bases in between. CDR1 and CDR2 (germline): SGHRS, YFSETQ. The CDR3 is CASSPWSGAGNQPQHF. The CDR3 region has the DNA TGCGCCAGCAGCCCCTGGTCGGGGGCCGGCAATCAGCCCCAGCATTTT.

By frequency in the sample, this clone is medium-sized (0.01 to 0.1%). The gene calls are TRBV7-6 and TRBJ1-2, with TRBD1 as a possible D gene (5 bases). This CDR3 has 15 amino acids. Deletions cut 5 bases from V and 8 bases from J, with 21 bases between. CDR1 SGHVS and CDR2 FNYEAQ come from the germline V gene. The CDR3 sequence is CASSPVSGTPEGYTF. Written as DNA, the CDR3 is TGTGCCAGCAGCCCCGTTTCCGGGACCCCTGAGGGCTACACCTTC.